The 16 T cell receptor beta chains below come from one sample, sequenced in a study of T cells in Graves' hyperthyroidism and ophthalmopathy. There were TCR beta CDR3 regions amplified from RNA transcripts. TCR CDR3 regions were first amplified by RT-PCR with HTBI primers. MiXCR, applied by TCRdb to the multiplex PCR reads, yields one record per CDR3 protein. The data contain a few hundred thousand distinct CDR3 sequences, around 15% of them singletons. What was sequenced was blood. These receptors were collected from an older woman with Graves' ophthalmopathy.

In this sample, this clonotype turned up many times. CDR3 DNA: TGTGCCAGCAGTCAGACGACGGCTAGCGGGGGCCCCCCAATTAGGACCCAGTACTTC. Translated: CASSQTTASGGPPIRTQYF. This rearrangement joins TRBV6-1 to TRBJ2-5, with 10 positions matching TRBD2. CDR1 and CDR2 (germline): MNHNS, SASEGT. This CDR3 comprises 19 residues. The ends lost 5 bases at V and 7 bases at J; junction bases unmatched: 22.

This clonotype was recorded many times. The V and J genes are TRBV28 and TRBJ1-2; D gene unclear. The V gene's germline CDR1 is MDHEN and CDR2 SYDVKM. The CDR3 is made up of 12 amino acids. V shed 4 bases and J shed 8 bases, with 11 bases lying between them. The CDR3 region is CASSWAVGGYTF. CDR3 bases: TGTGCCAGCAGTTGGGCCGTGGGGGGCTACACCTTC.

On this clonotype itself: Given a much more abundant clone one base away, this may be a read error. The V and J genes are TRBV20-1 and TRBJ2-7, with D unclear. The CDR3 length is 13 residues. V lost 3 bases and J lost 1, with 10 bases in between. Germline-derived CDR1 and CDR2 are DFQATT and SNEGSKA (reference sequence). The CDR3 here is CSASPGTSYEQYF. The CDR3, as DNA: TGCAGTGCTAGCCCCGGCACTTCCTACGAGCAGTACTTC.

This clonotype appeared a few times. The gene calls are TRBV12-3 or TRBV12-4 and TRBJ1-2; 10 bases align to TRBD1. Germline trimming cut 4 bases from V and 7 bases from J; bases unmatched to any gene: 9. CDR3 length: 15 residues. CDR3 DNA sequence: TGTGCCAGCAGTTGGACCCCGGGACAGGGGCCTGGCTACACCTTC. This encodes CASSWTPGQGPGYTF.

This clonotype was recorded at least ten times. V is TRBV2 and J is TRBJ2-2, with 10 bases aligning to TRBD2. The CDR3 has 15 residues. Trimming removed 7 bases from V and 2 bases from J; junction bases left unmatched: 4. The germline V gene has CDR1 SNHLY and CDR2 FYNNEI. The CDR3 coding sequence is TGTGCCAGCACCCGGACTAGCGGAAACACCGGGGAGCTGTTTTTT. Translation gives CASTRTSGNTGELFF.

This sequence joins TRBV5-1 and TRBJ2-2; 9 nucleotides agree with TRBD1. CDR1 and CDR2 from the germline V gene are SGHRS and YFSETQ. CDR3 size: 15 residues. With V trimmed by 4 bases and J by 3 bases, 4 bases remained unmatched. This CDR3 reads CASSQRTGDTGELFF. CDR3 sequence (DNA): TGCGCCAGCAGCCAAAGGACAGGGGACACCGGGGAGCTGTTTTTT.

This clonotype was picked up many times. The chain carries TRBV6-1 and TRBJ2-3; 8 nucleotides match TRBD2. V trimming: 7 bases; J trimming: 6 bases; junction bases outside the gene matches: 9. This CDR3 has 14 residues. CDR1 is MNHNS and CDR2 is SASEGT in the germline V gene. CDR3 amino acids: CASKQTSVLDTQYF. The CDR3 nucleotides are TGTGCCAGCAAGCAGACTAGCGTGCTGGATACGCAGTATTTT.

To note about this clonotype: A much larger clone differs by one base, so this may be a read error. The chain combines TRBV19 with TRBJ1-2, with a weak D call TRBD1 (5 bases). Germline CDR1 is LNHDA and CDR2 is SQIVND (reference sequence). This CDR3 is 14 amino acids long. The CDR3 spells CASRGDVPNYGYAF. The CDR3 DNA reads TGTGCCAGTAGAGGGGACGTCCCGAACTATGGCTACGCCTTC.

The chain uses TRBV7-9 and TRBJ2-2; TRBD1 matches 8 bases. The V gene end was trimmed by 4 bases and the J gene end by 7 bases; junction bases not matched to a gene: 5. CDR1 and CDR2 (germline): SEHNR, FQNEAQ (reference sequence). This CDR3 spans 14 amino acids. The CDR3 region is CASSSTGAGGELFF. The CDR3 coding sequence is TGTGCCAGCAGCTCGACAGGGGCAGGCGGGGAGCTGTTTTTT.

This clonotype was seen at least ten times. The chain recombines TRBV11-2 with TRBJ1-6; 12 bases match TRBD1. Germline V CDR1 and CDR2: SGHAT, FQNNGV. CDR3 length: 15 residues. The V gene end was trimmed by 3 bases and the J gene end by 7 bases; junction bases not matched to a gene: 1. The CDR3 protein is CASSLGQGANSPLHF. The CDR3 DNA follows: TGTGCCAGCAGCTTGGGACAGGGGGCGAATTCACCCCTCCACTTT. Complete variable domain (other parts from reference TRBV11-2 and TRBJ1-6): EAGVAQSPRYKIIEKRQSVAFWCNPISGHATLYWYQQILGQGPKLLIQFQNNGVVDDSQLPKDRFSAERLKGVDSTLKIQPAKLEDSAVYLCASSLGQGANSPLHFGNGTRLTVT.

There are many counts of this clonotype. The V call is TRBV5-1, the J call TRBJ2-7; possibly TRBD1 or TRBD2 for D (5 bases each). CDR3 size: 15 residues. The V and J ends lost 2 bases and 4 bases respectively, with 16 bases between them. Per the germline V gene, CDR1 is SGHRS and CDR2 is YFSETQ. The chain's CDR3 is CASSFRQSGGYEQYF. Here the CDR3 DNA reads TGCGCCAGCAGCTTTAGACAGTCTGGAGGATACGAGCAGTACTTC.

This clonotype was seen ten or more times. CDR3 sequence (DNA): TGTGCCAGCAGTGGGGGGGGTGGTACGCAGTATTTT. It is translated as CASSGGGGTQYF. The V gene is TRBV2, the J gene TRBJ2-3; TRBD2 agrees at 7 bases. Germline lookup yields CDR1 SNHLY and CDR2 FYNNEI. The CDR3 runs to 12 residues. The junction had 3 bases not matched to a gene; V was cut back by 4 bases and J by 8 bases.

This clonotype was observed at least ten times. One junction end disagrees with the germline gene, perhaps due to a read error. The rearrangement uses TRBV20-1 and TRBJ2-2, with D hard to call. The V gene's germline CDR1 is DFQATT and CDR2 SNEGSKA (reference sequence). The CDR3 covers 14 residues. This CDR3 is CSARDTSNTGELFF. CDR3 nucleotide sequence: TGCAGTGCGAGAGACACATCGAACACCGGGGAGCTGTTTTTT.

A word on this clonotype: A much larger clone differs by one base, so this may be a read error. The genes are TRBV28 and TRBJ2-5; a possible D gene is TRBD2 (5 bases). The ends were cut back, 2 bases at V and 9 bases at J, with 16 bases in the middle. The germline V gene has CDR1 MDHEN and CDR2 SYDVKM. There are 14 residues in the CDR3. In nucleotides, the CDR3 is TGTGCCAGCAGTTTACCCGCCTTTATGGAGGCCCAGTACTTC. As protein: CASSLPAFMEAQYF.

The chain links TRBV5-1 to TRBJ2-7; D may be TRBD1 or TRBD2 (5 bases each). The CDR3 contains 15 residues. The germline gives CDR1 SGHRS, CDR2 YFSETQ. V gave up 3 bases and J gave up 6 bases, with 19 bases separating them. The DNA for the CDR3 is TGCGCCAGCAGCTCCCAAAATCTACTAGGGGCCGAGCAGTACTTC. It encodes CASSSQNLLGAEQYF.

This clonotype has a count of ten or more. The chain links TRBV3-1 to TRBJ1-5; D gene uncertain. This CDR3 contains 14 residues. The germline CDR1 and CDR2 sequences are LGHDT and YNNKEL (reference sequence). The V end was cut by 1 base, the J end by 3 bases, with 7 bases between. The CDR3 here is CASSQGGNNQPQHF. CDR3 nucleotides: TGTGCCAGCAGCCAAGGCGGAAACAATCAGCCCCAGCATTTT.